This T cell receptor beta chain is drawn from a study of cytomegalovirus exposure and HLA in healthy donors. Overall study findings and caveats: Data from an earlier analysis indicated that most TCR beta V segments were productive either about 87% or about 30% of the time. Reports showed the classifier diagnosing cytomegalovirus status with high specificity and sensitivity.

With 60 Vbeta and 13 Jbeta primers, the PCR was carried out. Produced via immunoSEQ multiplex PCR; TCRdb's table is partial and in-frame only. The sample has about 130,000 clones, and its top ten clones hold about 1.5%. Turning to this clone: What it binds is not known.

Each donor's status was that of a healthy bone marrow donor. After removal of 6 bases from V and 0 bases from J, the junction contained 9 bases not matched to a gene. CDR1 SGHRS and CDR2 YFSETQ come from the germline V gene. The CDR3 covers 16 residues. The source is a woman aged 40-49 years in good health and CMV-seropositive. Sequencing was performed on PBMCs. The chain recombines TRBV5-1 with TRBJ2-1, with TRBD2 matching 7 bases. The DNA for the CDR3 is TGCGCCAGCACGAGTGCGGGAGCCAACTCCTACAATGAGCAGTTCTTC. Protein: CASTSAGANSYNEQFF.